The 11 T cell receptor beta chains in this list originate from one sample, sequenced in a study of cytomegalovirus exposure and HLA in healthy donors. The assay was immunoSEQ multiplex PCR, and TCRdb's table has in-frame clones only and misses some. The sample records tens of thousands of clones, approximately 91% being singletons. Sequencing input: PBMCs. These receptors were taken from a man between 25 and 39 years old in good health and CMV-seronegative.

Here the CDR3 reads CASSYSRSRTDTQYF. The CDR3 DNA follows: TGTGCCAGCAGCTATAGTAGGAGTCGCACAGATACGCAGTATTTT. The rearrangement uses TRBV7-9 and TRBJ2-3; the D is unclear. The CDR3 consists of 15 residues. V was clipped by 4 bases and J by 1 base, with 12 bases between them. Per the germline V gene, CDR1 is SEHNR and CDR2 is FQNEAQ (reference sequence).

The chain is built from TRBV18 and TRBJ1-4, with TRBD1 matching over 10 bases. The CDR3 runs 15 residues. V lost 6 bases and J lost 6; bases outside the gene matches: 7. Germline loops: CDR1 KGHSH, CDR2 LQKENI. The CDR3 bases are TGTGCCAGCTCGGCCCCGGGGACAGGGGATGAAAAACTGTTTTTT. Its translation is CASSAPGTGDEKLFF.

This sequence joins TRBV18 and TRBJ1-1; TRBD1 is a possible D gene (6 bases). In germline, CDR1 is KGHSH, CDR2 LQKENI. V was pared by 3 bases and J by 2 bases, with 10 bases between. CDR3 length: 14 amino acids. Here the CDR3 reads CASSPDRTNTEAFF. The DNA of the CDR3 is TGTGCCAGCTCACCCGACAGGACCAACACTGAAGCTTTCTTT. The whole variable domain, filled in from reference TRBV18 and TRBJ1-1, reads NAGVMQNPRHLVRRRGQEARLRCSPMKGHSHVYWYRQLPEEGLKFMVYLQKENIIDESGMPKERFSAEFPKEGPSILRIQQVVRGDSAAYFCASSPDRTNTEAFFGQGTRLTVV.

V is TRBV6-5 and J is TRBJ1-5; D is perhaps TRBD1 (6 bases). The CDR3 is 15 residues long. Per germline, CDR1 MNHEY and CDR2 SVGAGI. Trimming took 6 bases from V and 5 from J, leaving 17 bases between them. CDR3 loop: CASSPPPRGDQPQHF. The CDR3 DNA follows: TGTGCCAGCAGCCCACCTCCCAGGGGAGATCAGCCCCAGCATTTT.

The chain is built from TRBV15 and TRBJ1-2, with 8 nucleotides matching TRBD1. The CDR3 loop spans 17 amino acids. With V trimmed by 4 bases and J by 4 bases, 14 bases remained unmatched. Germline V CDR1 and CDR2: LNHNV, YYDKDF (reference sequence). CDR3 sequence (DNA): TGTGCCACCAGCACAAGGACAGGGACTCTACTCGGCTATGGCTACACCTTC. Translating gives CATSTRTGTLLGYGYTF.

The rearrangement joins TRBV7-2 to TRBJ2-1, with 8 bases fitting TRBD2. V lost 5 bases and J lost 10; bases outside the gene matches: 13. The CDR3 has 15 amino acids. Germline V lookup: CDR1 SGHTA, CDR2 FQGNSA. CDR3 coding DNA: TGTGCCAGCAGCACGGACCGGGCGGGAGGTCGGGAGCAGTTCTTC. Translated: CASSTDRAGGREQFF. Looking up the rest from reference TRBV7-2 and TRBJ2-1 gives the full variable domain: GAGVSQSPSNKVTEKGKDVELRCDPISGHTALYWYRQSLGQGLEFLIYFQGNSAPDKSGLPSDRFSAERTGGSVSTLTIQRTQQEDSAVYLCASSTDRAGGREQFFGPGTRLTVL.

The V gene is TRBV6-6, the J gene TRBJ2-1; 9 nucleotides align to TRBD2. J gave up 4 bases and V 3 bases, and 1 base lay outside the gene matches. This CDR3 has 14 residues. Germline V gives CDR1 MNHNY, CDR2 SVGAGI (reference sequence). CDR3 region: CASSYSGGYNEQFF. The CDR3 DNA reads TGTGCCAGCAGTTATAGCGGGGGTTACAATGAGCAGTTCTTC.

The V and J genes are TRBV6-1 and TRBJ2-1; D is uncertain. Germline V gene data show CDR1 as MNHNS and CDR2 as SASEGT. The V end lost 3 bases, the J end lost 6 bases, and 9 bases lay between the germline ends. There are 13 residues in the CDR3. The CDR3 sequence: CASSDGAFNEQFF. Here the CDR3 DNA reads TGTGCCAGCAGTGATGGAGCTTTCAATGAGCAGTTCTTC.

This clone was detected only once. The gene calls are TRBV7-9 and TRBJ1-5, with a possible D match to TRBD1 (6 bases). V lost 5 bases and J 3 bases, leaving 11 bases between the germline ends. The germline V gene encodes CDR1 SEHNR and CDR2 FQNEAQ (reference sequence). The CDR3 has 14 residues. The CDR3 loop is CASSHGTSNQPQHF. CDR3 nucleotides: TGTGCCAGCAGCCACGGGACATCCAATCAGCCCCAGCATTTT.

This clone turned up a few times. The genes are TRBV28 and TRBJ2-7; D possibly corresponds to TRBD2 (7 bases). This CDR3 has 15 amino acids. Germline V gene lookup returns CDR1 MDHEN and CDR2 SYDVKM. Trimming removed 3 bases from V and 1 base from J, with 13 bases in between. CDR3 protein: CASSFLAGASYEQYF. The CDR3 region has the DNA TGTGCCAGCAGTTTCCTGGCGGGGGCGTCCTACGAGCAGTACTTC.

The rearrangement uses TRBV4-1 and TRBJ1-2, with 8 bases identical to TRBD1. V trimming: 4 bases; J trimming: 2 bases; junction bases outside the gene matches: 3. This CDR3 has 14 residues. Germline CDR1 reads MGHRA; CDR2 reads YSYEKL. CDR3 DNA sequence: TGCGCCAGCAGCCGCACAGGGGGGAACTATGGCTACACCTTC. Encoded protein: CASSRTGGNYGYTF.